Below, 5 T cell receptor beta chains from the same sample are listed, as sequenced in a study of cytomegalovirus exposure and HLA in healthy donors. This PCR relied on a set of 60 Vbeta primers and 13 Jbeta primers. Assay used: immunoSEQ multiplex PCR; TCRdb lists only in-frame clones, some missing. The sample carries tens of thousands of clones, roughly nine tenths recorded once. What was sequenced was PBMCs. Receptors were obtained from a woman between 25 and 40 years old in good health and CMV-seropositive.

This clone showed up just once. This chain's CDR3 is CASSEVYSYNEQFF. The DNA for the CDR3 is TGTGCCAGCAGTGAGGTTTATAGCTACAATGAGCAGTTCTTC. The rearrangement joins TRBV2 to TRBJ2-1; D is unclear. The CDR3 sequence is 14 residues long. The V gene lost 3 bases and the J gene lost 3 bases, with 9 bases spanning the gap. The germline CDR1 and CDR2 sequences are SNHLY and FYNNEI.

CDR3 protein: CASRGAGDRVSGYTF. The CDR3 nucleotides are TGTGCCAGCAGGGGAGCCGGAGACAGGGTTAGTGGCTACACCTTC. This chain links TRBV28 with TRBJ1-2; 7 positions agree with TRBD1. With 6 bases clipped from V and 7 bases from J, the junction kept 14 bases outside the gene matches. Germline lookup yields CDR1 MDHEN and CDR2 SYDVKM. This CDR3 has 15 residues.

This sequence joins TRBV27 and TRBJ1-1; 7 bases match TRBD1. Germline CDR1 and CDR2: MNHEY and SMNVEV (reference sequence). Unmatched junction bases numbered 14, after V lost 5 bases and J lost 8 bases. The CDR3 sequence is 15 residues long. The CDR3 here is CASSPNRGPREEAFF. The CDR3 nucleotides read TGTGCCAGCAGTCCTAACAGGGGACCTCGGGAGGAAGCTTTCTTT.

The chain combines TRBV9 with TRBJ2-3; 7 nucleotides agree with TRBD2. CDR3 size: 16 residues. Trimming cost V 0 bases and J 1 base; bases outside gene matches: 5. Germline CDR1 is SGDLS and CDR2 is YYNGEE. CDR3 nucleotide sequence: TGTGCCAGCAGCGTAGGGTCTCTAGCGGGCACAGATACGCAGTATTTT. Its protein product is CASSVGSLAGTDTQYF.

The chain links TRBV30 to TRBJ2-7, with D perhaps TRBD2 (6 bases). Germline CDR1 is GTSNPN and CDR2 is SVGIG (reference sequence). CDR3 length: 14 amino acids. V was cut by 5 bases and J by 9 bases, with 23 bases left in between. CDR3: CAWEALKGTGVQYF. As DNA, the CDR3 is TGTGCCTGGGAGGCTCTTAAGGGGACGGGGGTGCAGTACTTC.